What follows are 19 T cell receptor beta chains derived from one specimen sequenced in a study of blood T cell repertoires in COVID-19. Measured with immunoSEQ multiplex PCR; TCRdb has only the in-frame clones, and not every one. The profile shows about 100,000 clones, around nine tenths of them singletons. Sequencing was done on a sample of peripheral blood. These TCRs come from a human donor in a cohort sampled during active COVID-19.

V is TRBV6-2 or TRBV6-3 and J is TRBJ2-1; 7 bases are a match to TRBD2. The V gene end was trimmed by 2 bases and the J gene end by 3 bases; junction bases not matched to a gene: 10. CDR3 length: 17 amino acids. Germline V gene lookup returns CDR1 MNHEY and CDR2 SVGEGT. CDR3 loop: CASSYPRPLALYNEQFF. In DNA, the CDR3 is TGTGCCAGCAGTTACCCCCGGCCACTAGCGCTCTACAATGAGCAGTTCTTC.

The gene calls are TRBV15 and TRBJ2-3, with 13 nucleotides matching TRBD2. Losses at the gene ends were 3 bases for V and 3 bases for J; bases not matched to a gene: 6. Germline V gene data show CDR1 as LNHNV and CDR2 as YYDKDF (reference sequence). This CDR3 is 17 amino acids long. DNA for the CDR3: TGTGCCACCAGCAGGAGGGGACTAGCGGGACAAACAGATACGCAGTATTTT. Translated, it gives CATSRRGLAGQTDTQYF.

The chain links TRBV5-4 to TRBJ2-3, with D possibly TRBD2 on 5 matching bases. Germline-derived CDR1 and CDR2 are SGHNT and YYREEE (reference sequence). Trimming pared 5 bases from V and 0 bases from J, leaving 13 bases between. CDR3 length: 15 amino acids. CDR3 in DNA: TGTGCCAGCAGACCTGGACTTCCTAGCACAGATACGCAGTATTTT. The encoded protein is CASRPGLPSTDTQYF. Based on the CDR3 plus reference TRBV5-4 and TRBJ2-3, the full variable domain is ETGVTQSPTHLIKTRGQQVTLRCSSQSGHNTVSWYQQALGQGPQFIFQYYREEENGRGNFPPRFSGLQFPNYSSELNVNALELDDSALYLCASRPGLPSTDTQYFGPGTRLTVL.

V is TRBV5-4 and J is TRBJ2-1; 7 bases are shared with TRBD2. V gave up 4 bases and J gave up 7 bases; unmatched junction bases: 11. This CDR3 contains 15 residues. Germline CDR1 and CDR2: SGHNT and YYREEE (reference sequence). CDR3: CASSPQGAGVNEQFF. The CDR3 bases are TGTGCCAGCAGCCCCCAAGGTGCGGGAGTGAATGAGCAGTTCTTC.

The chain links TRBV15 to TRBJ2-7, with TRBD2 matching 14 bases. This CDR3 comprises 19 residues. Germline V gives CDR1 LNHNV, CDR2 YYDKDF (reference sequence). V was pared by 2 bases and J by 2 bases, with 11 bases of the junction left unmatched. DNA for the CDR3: TGTGCCACCAGCAGAAGACTAGCGGGAGGGCCTGGGGTAACCTACGAGCAGTACTTC. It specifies CATSRRLAGGPGVTYEQYF.

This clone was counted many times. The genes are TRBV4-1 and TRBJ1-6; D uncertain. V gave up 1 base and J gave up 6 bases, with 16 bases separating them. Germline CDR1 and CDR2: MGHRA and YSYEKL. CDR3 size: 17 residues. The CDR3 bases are TGCGCCAGCAGCCAAGTACTTGAGTTTTCGGGTAATTCACCCCTCCACTTT. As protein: CASSQVLEFSGNSPLHF.

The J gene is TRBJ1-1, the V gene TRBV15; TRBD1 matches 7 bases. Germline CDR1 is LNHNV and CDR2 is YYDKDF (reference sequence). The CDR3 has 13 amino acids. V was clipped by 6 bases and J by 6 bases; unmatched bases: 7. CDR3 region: CATSTDRAAEAFF. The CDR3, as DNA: TGTGCCACCAGTACTGACAGGGCTGCTGAAGCTTTCTTT.

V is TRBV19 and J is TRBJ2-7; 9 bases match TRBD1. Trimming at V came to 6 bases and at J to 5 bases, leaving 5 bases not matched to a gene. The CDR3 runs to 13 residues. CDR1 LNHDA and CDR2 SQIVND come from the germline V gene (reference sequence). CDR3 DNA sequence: TGTGCCAGTAGGAAGACAGGGGGTGACGAGCAGTACTTC. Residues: CASRKTGGDEQYF.

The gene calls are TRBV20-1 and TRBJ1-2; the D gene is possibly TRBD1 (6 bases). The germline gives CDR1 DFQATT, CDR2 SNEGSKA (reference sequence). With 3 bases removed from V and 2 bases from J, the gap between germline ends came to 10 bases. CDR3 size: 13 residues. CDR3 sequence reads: CSASDDRNYGYTF. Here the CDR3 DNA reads TGCAGTGCTAGTGATGACAGGAACTATGGCTACACCTTC.

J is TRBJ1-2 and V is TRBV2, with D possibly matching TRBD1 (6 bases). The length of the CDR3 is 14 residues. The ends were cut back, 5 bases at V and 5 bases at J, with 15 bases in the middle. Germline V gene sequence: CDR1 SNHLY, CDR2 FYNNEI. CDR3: CASSYGTRAYGYTF. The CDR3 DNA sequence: TGTGCCAGCAGTTACGGGACAAGAGCTTATGGCTACACCTTC.

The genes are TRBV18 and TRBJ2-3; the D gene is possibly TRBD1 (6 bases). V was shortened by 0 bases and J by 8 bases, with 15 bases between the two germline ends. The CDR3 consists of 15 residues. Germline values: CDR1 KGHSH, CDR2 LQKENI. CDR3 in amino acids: CASSPPVGAQGTQYF. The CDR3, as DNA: TGTGCCAGCTCACCACCGGTGGGGGCCCAGGGTACGCAGTATTTT.

The CDR3 sequence: CASSTLERYEQYF. The CDR3 nucleotides read TGTGCCAGTAGTACTTTGGAGAGGTACGAGCAGTACTTC. The chain is built from TRBV19 and TRBJ2-7; D gene unclear. Germline V gene data show CDR1 as LNHDA and CDR2 as SQIVND (reference sequence). The CDR3 sequence is 13 residues long. The germline V and J ends were trimmed by 4 bases and 4 bases, with 11 bases remaining between them.

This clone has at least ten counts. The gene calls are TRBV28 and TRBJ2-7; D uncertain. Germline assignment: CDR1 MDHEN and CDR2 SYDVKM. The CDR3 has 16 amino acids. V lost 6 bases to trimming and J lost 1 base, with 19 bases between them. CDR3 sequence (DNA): TGTGCCAGCAGAGCTACAGTTACATCTTATTCCTACGAGCAGTACTTC. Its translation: CASRATVTSYSYEQYF.

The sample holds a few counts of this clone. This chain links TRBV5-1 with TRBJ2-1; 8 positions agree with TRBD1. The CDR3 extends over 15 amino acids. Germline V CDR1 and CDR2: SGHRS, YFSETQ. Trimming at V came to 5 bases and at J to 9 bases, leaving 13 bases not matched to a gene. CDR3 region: CASSRRGPPDIEQFF. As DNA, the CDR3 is TGCGCCAGCAGTCGCAGGGGGCCCCCGGACATTGAGCAGTTCTTC.

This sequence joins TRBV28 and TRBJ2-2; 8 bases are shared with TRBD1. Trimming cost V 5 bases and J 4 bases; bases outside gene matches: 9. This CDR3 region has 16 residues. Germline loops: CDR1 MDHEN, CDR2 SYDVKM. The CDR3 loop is CASSVTGGRSTGELFF. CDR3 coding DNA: TGTGCCAGCAGTGTCACAGGGGGTCGAAGCACCGGGGAGCTGTTTTTT. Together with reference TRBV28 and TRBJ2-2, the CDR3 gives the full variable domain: DVKVTQSSRYLVKRTGEKVFLECVQDMDHENMFWYRQDPGLGLRLIYFSYDVKMKEKGDIPEGYSVSREKKERFSLILESASTNQTSMYLCASSVTGGRSTGELFFGEGSRLTVL.

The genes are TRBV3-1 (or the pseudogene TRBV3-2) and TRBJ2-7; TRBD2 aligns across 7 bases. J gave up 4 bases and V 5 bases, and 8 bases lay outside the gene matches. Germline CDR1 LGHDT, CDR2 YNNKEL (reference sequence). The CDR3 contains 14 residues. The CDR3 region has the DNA TGTGCCAGCAGCTGGACTAGAGGAAGTTACGAGCAGTACTTC. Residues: CASSWTRGSYEQYF.

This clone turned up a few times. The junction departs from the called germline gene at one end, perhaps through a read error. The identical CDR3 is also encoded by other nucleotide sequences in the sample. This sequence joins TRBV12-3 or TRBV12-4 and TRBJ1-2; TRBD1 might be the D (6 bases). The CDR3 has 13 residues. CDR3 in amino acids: CASSLGTTYGYTF. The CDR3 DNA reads TGTGCCAGCAGCTTAGGGACAACCTATGGCTACACCTTC.

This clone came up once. The CDR3 nucleotides read TGCGCCAGCAGCCGGGACAGGAACAATCAGCCCCAGCATTTT. The encoded protein is CASSRDRNNQPQHF. V is TRBV10-1 and J is TRBJ1-5, with 8 bases lining up with TRBD1. The ends lost 6 bases at V and 3 bases at J; junction bases unmatched: 4. The V gene's germline CDR1 is WNHNN and CDR2 SYGVQD (reference sequence). This CDR3 region has 14 residues.

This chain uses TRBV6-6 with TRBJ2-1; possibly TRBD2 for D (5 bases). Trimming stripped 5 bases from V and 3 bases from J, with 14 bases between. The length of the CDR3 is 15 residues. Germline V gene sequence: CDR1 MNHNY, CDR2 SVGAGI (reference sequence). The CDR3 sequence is CASSKPFGDYNEQFF. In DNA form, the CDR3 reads TGTGCCAGCAGTAAACCGTTCGGGGACTACAATGAGCAGTTCTTC.